This TCR beta chain stems from a study of technical replicates of blood from several donors (dated 2017 in TCRdb). Library preparation was by the immunoSEQ multiplex PCR assay. This is the immuneACCESS table as TCRdb keeps it, with only in-frame sequences that have V and J called. A part of the clones is gone; compared with another copy, unresolved V genes explain less than half, and the rest is unexplained. The sample table holds 55,000 to 75,000 clones, of which roughly 95% were seen once. About 3% of the sample goes to the ten largest clones. To note about this clone: Which antigen it targets is not known. Within one base of it there is no much larger clone, and no base qualities were kept.

CDR1 and CDR2 were assigned from the germline V gene as KGHSH and LQKENI. V loses 1 base, J loses 6 bases, and the germline ends lie 6 bases apart. The CDR3, from cysteine to phenylalanine, totals 12 residues. The entry retains the CDR3 DNA only, 36 bases that are in frame from base 1. Sequencing was done on a sample of PBMCs. The sequence came from a human donor in good health. Some clones in this sample may be carry-over from other donors' samples. This sequence uses TRBV18 and TRBJ1-1; no D gene is confidently identified. Here the CDR3 is given as CASSPRQAEAFF. At the DNA level, the sequence is TGTGCCAGCTCACCACGCCAGGCTGAAGCTTTCTTT.